The 5 T cell receptor beta chains below all came from one sample that was sequenced in a study of cytomegalovirus exposure and HLA in healthy donors. The PCR made use of 60 Vbeta and 13 Jbeta primers. Sequencing was performed with immunoSEQ multiplex PCR; in TCRdb, only in-frame clones are kept and a portion is missing. The sample lists about 180,000 clones, around 84% occurring once. The source material was PBMCs. The receptors were gathered from a boy younger than 10 in good health and CMV-seronegative.

The rearrangement joins TRBV13 to TRBJ2-1, with TRBD2 matching over 12 bases. J lost 5 bases, V lost 2 bases, and 1 base had no gene match. This CDR3 has 15 residues. Germline lookup yields CDR1 PRHDT and CDR2 FYEKMQ (reference sequence). CDR3 residues: CASSLRLAGDNEQFF. The CDR3 nucleotides read TGTGCCAGCAGCTTAAGACTAGCGGGGGACAATGAGCAGTTCTTC.

The rearrangement links TRBV5-6 to TRBJ1-1, with no clear D. The germline V gene has CDR1 SGHDT and CDR2 YYEEEE. Trimming cost V 3 bases and J 7 bases, with 10 bases left between them. The CDR3 totals 12 residues. CDR3 DNA sequence: TGTGCCAGCAGCTCGTCGTCCCTTGAAGCTTTCTTT. It translates to CASSSSSLEAFF. Full variable domain (outside the CDR3, taken from reference TRBV5-6 and TRBJ1-1): DAGVTQSPTHLIKTRGQQVTLRCSPKSGHDTVSWYQQALGQGPQFIFQYYEEEERQRGNFPDRFSGHQFPNYSSELNVNALLLGDSALYLCASSSSSLEAFFGQGTRLTVV.

V gene TRBV15 combines with J gene TRBJ1-3; 10 nucleotides agree with TRBD1. CDR1 and CDR2 (germline): LNHNV, YYDKDF (reference sequence). The V gene end was trimmed by 3 bases and the J gene end by 1 base; junction bases not matched to a gene: 3. This CDR3 spans 16 amino acids. This CDR3 reads CATSRGQGRSGNTIYF. The CDR3 DNA reads as TGTGCCACCAGCAGGGGACAGGGGCGATCTGGAAACACCATATATTTT.

The chain joins TRBV2 to TRBJ1-1; 7 nucleotides match TRBD1. J gave up 7 bases and V 10 bases, and 21 bases lay outside the gene matches. Germline V gene lookup returns CDR1 SNHLY and CDR2 FYNNEI. The CDR3 has 16 amino acids. This CDR3 is CAILLPLAGGRGEAFF. In DNA form, the CDR3 reads TGTGCCATCCTCCTCCCATTGGCAGGGGGTAGAGGTGAAGCTTTCTTT.

The genes are TRBV4-2 and TRBJ1-4, with D unclear. Deletions cut 0 bases from V and 7 bases from J, with 18 bases between. The CDR3 runs 17 residues. Germline-derived CDR1 and CDR2 are LGHNA and YNFKEQ. CDR3 in DNA: TGTGCCAGCAGCCAAGACGTCCTAACCATGCGCGGTGAAAAACTGTTTTTT. Translation: CASSQDVLTMRGEKLFF.